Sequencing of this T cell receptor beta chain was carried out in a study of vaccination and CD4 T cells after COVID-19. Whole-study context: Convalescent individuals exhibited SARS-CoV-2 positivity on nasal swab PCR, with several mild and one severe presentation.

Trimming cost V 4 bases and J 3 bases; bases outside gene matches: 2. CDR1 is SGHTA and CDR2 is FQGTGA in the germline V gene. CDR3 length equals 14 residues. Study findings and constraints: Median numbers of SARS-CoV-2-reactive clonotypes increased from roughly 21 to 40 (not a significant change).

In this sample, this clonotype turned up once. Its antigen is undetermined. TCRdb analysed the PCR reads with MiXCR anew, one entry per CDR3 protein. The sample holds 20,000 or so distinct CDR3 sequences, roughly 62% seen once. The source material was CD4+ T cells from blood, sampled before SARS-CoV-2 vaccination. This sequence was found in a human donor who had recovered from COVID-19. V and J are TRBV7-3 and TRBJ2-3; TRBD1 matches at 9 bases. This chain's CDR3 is CASSYGQGTDTQYF. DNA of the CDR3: TGTGCCAGCAGCTACGGACAGGGGACAGATACGCAGTATTTT.